This T cell receptor beta chain was captured by sequencing in a study of PD-1 blockade in classical Hodgkin lymphoma. Autologous stem cell transplantation was followed by relapse in every patient, and brentuximab vedotin exposure varied. Produced via immunoSEQ multiplex PCR; TCRdb's table is partial and in-frame only. The data show approximately 34,000 clones, approximately 85% seen once. The study's findings and limits: Newly diagnosed patients were reported to exhibit reduced baseline TCR diversity relative to healthy donors. It was CD4+ TCR diversity, not CD8+, that rose significantly by C4D1. Undefined causes, possibly disease activity or prior therapy, underlie the repertoire differences. Newly diagnosed patients and complete responders had comparable diversity at baseline.

For this clone: Its target is not known.

This TCR came from a human donor with classical Hodgkin lymphoma. The sequenced sample was peripheral blood mononuclear cells (PBMCs), obtained at baseline.

CDR3 amino acids: CASPNRAGTQYF. In DNA form, the CDR3 reads TGTGCCAGTCCTAACAGGGCCGGGACCCAGTACTTC. The V gene is TRBV28, the J gene TRBJ2-5, with D perhaps matching TRBD1 (6 bases). Germline CDR1 MDHEN, CDR2 SYDVKM. V lost 9 bases to trimming and J lost 7 bases, with 15 bases between them. The CDR3 covers 12 residues.